The 18 T cell receptor beta chains below come from one sample, sequenced in a study of identical twins. Each CDR3 protein is one row after TCRdb ran MiXCR on the 5' RACE reads. Of just under 650,000 distinct CDR3 sequences listed, around 7.5% are singletons. The data were also submitted as part of a second study, on yellow fever vaccine responses in identical twins.

Source material: PBMCs. These receptors were taken from a young woman in good health.

The chain recombines TRBV12-3 or TRBV12-4 with TRBJ2-3; 7 positions agree with TRBD2. The CDR3 runs to 14 residues. V was clipped by 1 base and J by 6 bases; unmatched bases: 4. This chain's CDR3 is CASSLGSGVDTQYF. CDR3 DNA sequence: TGTGCCAGCAGTTTAGGGAGCGGGGTTGATACGCAGTATTTT.

The sample holds many counts of this clonotype. The chain is built from TRBV7-2 and TRBJ2-1; 14 bases align to TRBD2. Trimming removed 4 bases from V and 9 bases from J; junction bases left unmatched: 2. The CDR3 contains 14 residues. From germline, CDR1 is SGHTA and CDR2 FQGNSA. The CDR3 DNA follows: TGTGCCAGCAGCTCGGGACTAGCGGGAGCTGAGCAGTTCTTC. Residues: CASSSGLAGAEQFF.

This clonotype showed up just a few times. The chain uses TRBV27 and TRBJ2-1; unclear D gene. Germline V CDR1 and CDR2: MNHEY, SMNVEV (reference sequence). The CDR3 covers 13 residues. V lost 4 bases and J 7 bases, leaving 11 bases between the germline ends. The CDR3 is CASSSPLGNEQFF. CDR3 DNA: TGTGCCAGCAGTTCCCCCCTTGGGAATGAGCAGTTCTTC.

Here the CDR3 DNA reads TGTGCCAGCAGCCAACCAAATGAGCAGTTCTTC. Translated, it gives CASSQPNEQFF. The V and J genes are TRBV4-2 and TRBJ2-1, with unresolved D. The germline gives CDR1 LGHNA, CDR2 YNFKEQ. This CDR3 has 11 residues. V lost 2 bases and J 7 bases, leaving 3 bases between the germline ends.

The chain joins TRBV7-2 to TRBJ2-5; perhaps TRBD1 as D (6 bases). The germline gives CDR1 SGHTA, CDR2 FQGNSA. Trimming removed 4 bases at V and 5 bases at J, with 11 bases between. The CDR3 totals 13 residues. CDR3 region: CASSSRGSETQYF. In DNA, the CDR3 is TGTGCCAGCAGCTCCAGGGGTTCTGAGACCCAGTACTTC.

This chain joins TRBV7-9 and TRBJ2-3; D gene uncertain. In germline, CDR1 is SEHNR, CDR2 FQNEAQ (reference sequence). V was cut by 1 base and J by 2 bases, with 13 bases left in between. The CDR3 is 16 amino acids. CDR3 amino acids: CASSLVRSYYTDTQYF. CDR3 nucleotides: TGTGCCAGCAGCTTAGTACGGAGCTACTACACAGATACGCAGTATTTT.

This clonotype was detected ten times or more. CDR3 nucleotides: TGCAGTGCTAGAGCAAGGCAGGGGGGGCACACCGGGGAGCTGTTTTTT. This codes for CSARARQGGHTGELFF. V and J are TRBV20-1 and TRBJ2-2, with D possibly called TRBD1 or TRBD2 (7 bases each). Deletions cut 1 base from V and 3 bases from J, with 15 bases between. Germline CDR1 is DFQATT and CDR2 is SNEGSKA (reference sequence). CDR3 length: 16 residues.

This chain connects TRBV11-1 to TRBJ2-7; perhaps TRBD2 as D (6 bases). Germline CDR1 SGHAT, CDR2 FQDESV (reference sequence). V was clipped by 5 bases and J by 6 bases, with 17 bases between them. This CDR3 comprises 14 residues. CDR3 bases: TGTGCCAGCAGCGCGGGACCGGGTGGGATCGAGCAGTACGTC. Encoded protein: CASSAGPGGIEQYV.

This clonotype was detected a few times. The chain uses TRBV6-5 and TRBJ2-1, with D tentatively TRBD2 (5 bases). Germline V gives CDR1 MNHEY, CDR2 SVGAGI. V was pared by 5 bases and J by 11 bases, with 13 bases between. The CDR3 spans 12 residues. CDR3 sequence reads: CASSPGIGQQFF. The CDR3 bases are TGTGCCAGCAGTCCGGGGATCGGCCAGCAGTTCTTC.

This clonotype was seen ten or more times. This sequence joins TRBV12-3 or TRBV12-4 and TRBJ1-6; TRBD1 aligns across 8 bases. The CDR3 has 14 amino acids. V was clipped by 5 bases and J by 6 bases; unmatched bases: 3. CDR3 loop: CASSRGQANSPLHF. CDR3 DNA sequence: TGTGCCAGCAGTCGGGGACAGGCTAATTCACCCCTCCACTTT.

The chain is built from TRBV2 and TRBJ2-1; D perhaps matches TRBD2 (6 bases). This CDR3 is built from 14 residues. Trimming took off 5 bases at V and 3 bases at J, with 11 bases between the two ends. Germline loops: CDR1 SNHLY, CDR2 FYNNEI. The CDR3 DNA reads TGTGCCAGCAGTCCCGGGACTTTCTACAATGAGCAGTTCTTC. Encoded protein: CASSPGTFYNEQFF.

This chain links TRBV12-3 or TRBV12-4 with TRBJ1-1; D perhaps matches TRBD1 (5 bases). The V end was cut by 6 bases, the J end by 7 bases, with 18 bases between. The CDR3 contains 14 residues. CDR3 DNA sequence: TGTGCCAGCAGGAATAGTCCGGGGCAGATTGAAGCTTTCTTT. Translation: CASRNSPGQIEAFF.

This clonotype has at least ten counts. The V gene is TRBV4-1, the J gene TRBJ2-7, with 9 bases aligning to TRBD1. Germline CDR1 and CDR2: MGHRA and YSYEKL. The CDR3 is 14 amino acids. Losses at the gene ends were 5 bases for V and 3 bases for J; bases not matched to a gene: 5. This CDR3 reads CASSAGTGLYEQYF. DNA for the CDR3: TGCGCCAGCAGCGCCGGGACAGGGCTCTACGAGCAGTACTTC.

This clonotype was seen a handful of times. The V and J genes are TRBV13 and TRBJ1-2; D unresolved. The CDR3 runs 13 residues. V lost 5 bases and J 8 bases, leaving 15 bases between the germline ends. The germline CDR1 and CDR2 sequences are PRHDT and FYEKMQ (reference sequence). The CDR3, as DNA: TGTGCCAGCAGCGCAACGGCAGAGCTAGGCTACACCTTC. Translated, it gives CASSATAELGYTF.

This clonotype appeared a few times. The CDR3 nucleotides are TGCAGCGTTGAAGTGGAGTACGAGCAGTACTTC. Translation: CSVEVEYEQYF. The chain uses TRBV29-1 and TRBJ2-7; no definite D call. The CDR3 has 11 residues. CDR1 and CDR2 from the germline V gene are SQVTM and ANQGSEA. V was shortened by 1 base and J by 4 bases, with 5 bases between the two germline ends.

This clonotype has a count of ten or more. The chain joins TRBV4-2 to TRBJ2-5, with 8 bases that match TRBD2. The CDR3 spans 15 residues. After removal of 0 bases from V and 5 bases from J, the junction contained 5 bases not matched to a gene. Germline V CDR1 and CDR2: LGHNA, YNFKEQ. The CDR3 sequence: CASSQDGSGSETQYF. The CDR3, as DNA: TGTGCCAGCAGCCAAGATGGGAGCGGGAGTGAGACCCAGTACTTC.

At least ten counts were recorded for this clonotype. The chain couples TRBV7-8 to TRBJ2-2; 13 nucleotides match TRBD2. The germline gives CDR1 SGHVS, CDR2 FQNEAQ. The trim removed 1 base at V and 7 bases at J, leaving 3 bases unmatched. The CDR3 extends over 16 amino acids. CDR3 nucleotides: TGTGCCAGCAGCTTAGGGACTAGCGGGAGAGGCGGGGAGCTGTTTTTT. Translated: CASSLGTSGRGGELFF. The variable domain in full, with the rest retrieved from reference TRBV7-8 and TRBJ2-2, is GAGVSQSPRYKVAKRGQDVALRCDPISGHVSLFWYQQALGQGPEFLTYFQNEAQLDKSGLPSDRFFAERPEGSVSTLKIQRTQQEDSAVYLCASSLGTSGRGGELFFGEGSRLTVL.

The CDR3 region has the DNA TGTGCCAGCACCAGGTCGCGGGGGGGCCGTGAGACCCAGTACTTC. This encodes CASTRSRGGRETQYF. This rearrangement joins TRBV7-9 to TRBJ2-5, with 9 bases that match TRBD2. Germline V lookup: CDR1 SEHNR, CDR2 FQNEAQ (reference sequence). Losses at the gene ends were 7 bases for V and 5 bases for J; bases not matched to a gene: 11. This CDR3 contains 15 residues.